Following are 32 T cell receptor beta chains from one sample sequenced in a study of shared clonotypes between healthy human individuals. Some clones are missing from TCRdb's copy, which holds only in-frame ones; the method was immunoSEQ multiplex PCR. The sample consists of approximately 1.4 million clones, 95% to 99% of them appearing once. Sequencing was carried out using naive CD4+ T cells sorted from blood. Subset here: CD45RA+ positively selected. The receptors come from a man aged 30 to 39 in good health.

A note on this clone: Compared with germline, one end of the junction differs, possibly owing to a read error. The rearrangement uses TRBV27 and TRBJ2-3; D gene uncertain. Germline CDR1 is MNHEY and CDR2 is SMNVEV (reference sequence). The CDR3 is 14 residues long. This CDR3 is CASSLSLAADTQYF. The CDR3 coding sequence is TGTGCCAGCAGCTTATCCCTCGCAGCGGATACGCAGTATTTT.

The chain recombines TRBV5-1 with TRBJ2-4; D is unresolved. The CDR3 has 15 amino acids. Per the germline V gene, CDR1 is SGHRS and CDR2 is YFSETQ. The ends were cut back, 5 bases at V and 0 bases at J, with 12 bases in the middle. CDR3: CASSSAAIAKNIQYF. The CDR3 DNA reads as TGCGCCAGCAGTTCAGCAGCTATAGCCAAAAACATTCAGTACTTC.

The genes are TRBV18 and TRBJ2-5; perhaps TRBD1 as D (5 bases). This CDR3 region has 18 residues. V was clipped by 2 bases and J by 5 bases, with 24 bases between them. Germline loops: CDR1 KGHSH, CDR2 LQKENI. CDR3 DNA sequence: TGTGCCAGCTCACCAAAGCTTGGGGCCCCTAATTTTTCGGAGACCCAGTACTTC. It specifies CASSPKLGAPNFSETQYF.

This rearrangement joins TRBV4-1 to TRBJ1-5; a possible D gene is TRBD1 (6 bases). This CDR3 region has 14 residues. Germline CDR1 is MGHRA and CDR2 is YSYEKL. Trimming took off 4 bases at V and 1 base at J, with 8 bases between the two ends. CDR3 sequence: CASSRDTSNQPQHF. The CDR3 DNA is TGCGCCAGCAGCCGGGACACGAGCAATCAGCCCCAGCATTTT.

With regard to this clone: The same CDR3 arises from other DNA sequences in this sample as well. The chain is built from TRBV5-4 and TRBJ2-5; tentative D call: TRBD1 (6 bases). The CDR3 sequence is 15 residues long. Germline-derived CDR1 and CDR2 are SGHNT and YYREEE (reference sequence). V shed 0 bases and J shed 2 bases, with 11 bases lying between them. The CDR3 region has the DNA TGTGCCAGCAGCTTGGCCAATAGGGGGCAAGAGACCCAGTACTTC. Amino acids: CASSLANRGQETQYF.

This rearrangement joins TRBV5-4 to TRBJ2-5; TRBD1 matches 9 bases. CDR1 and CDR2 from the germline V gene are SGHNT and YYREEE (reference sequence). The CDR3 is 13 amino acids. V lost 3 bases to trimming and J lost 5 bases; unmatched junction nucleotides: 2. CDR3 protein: CASSWTGVETQYF. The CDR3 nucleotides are TGTGCCAGCAGCTGGACAGGGGTGGAGACCCAGTACTTC.

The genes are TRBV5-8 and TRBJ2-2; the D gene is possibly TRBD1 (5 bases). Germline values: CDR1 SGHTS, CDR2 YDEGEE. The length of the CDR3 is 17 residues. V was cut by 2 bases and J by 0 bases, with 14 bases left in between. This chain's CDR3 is CASSLDRINSNTGELFF. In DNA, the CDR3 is TGTGCCAGCAGCTTAGACAGAATAAACTCGAACACCGGGGAGCTGTTTTTT. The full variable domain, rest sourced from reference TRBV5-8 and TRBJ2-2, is EAGVTQSPTHLIKTRGQQATLRCSPISGHTSVYWYQQALGLGLQFLLWYDEGEERNRGNFPPRFSGRQFPNYSSELNVNALELEDSALYLCASSLDRINSNTGELFFGEGSRLTVL.

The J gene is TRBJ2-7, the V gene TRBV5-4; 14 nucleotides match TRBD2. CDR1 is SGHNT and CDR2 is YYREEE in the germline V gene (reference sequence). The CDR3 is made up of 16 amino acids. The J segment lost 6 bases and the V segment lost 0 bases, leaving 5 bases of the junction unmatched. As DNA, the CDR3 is TGTGCCAGCAGCTTGGGACTAGCGGGAGGGCCGGGCGAGCAGTACTTC. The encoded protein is CASSLGLAGGPGEQYF.

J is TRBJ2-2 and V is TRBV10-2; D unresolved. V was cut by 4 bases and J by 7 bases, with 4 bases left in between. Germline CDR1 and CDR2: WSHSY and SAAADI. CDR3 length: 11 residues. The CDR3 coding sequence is TGCGCCAGCAGTGTGAACGGGGAGCTGTTTTTT. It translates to CASSVNGELFF.

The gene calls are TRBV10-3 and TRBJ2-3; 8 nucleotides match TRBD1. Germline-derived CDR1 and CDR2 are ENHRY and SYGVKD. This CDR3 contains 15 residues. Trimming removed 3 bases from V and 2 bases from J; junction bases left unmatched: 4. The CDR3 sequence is CAISDGQGNTDTQYF. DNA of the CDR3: TGTGCCATCAGTGATGGACAGGGAAACACAGATACGCAGTATTTT.

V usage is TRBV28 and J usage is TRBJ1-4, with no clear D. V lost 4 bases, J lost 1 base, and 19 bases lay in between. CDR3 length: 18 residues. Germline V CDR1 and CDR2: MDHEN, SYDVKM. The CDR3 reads CASSSDNRASGTNEKLFF. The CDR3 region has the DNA TGTGCCAGCAGTTCCGATAATCGGGCAAGCGGAACTAATGAAAAACTGTTTTTT.

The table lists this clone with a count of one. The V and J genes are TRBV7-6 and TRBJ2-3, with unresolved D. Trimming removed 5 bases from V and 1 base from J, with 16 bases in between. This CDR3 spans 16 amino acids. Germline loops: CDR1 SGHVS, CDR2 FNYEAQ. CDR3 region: CASSLVSGKGTDTQYF. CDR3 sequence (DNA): TGTGCCAGCAGCCTCGTCTCCGGTAAGGGCACAGATACGCAGTATTTT. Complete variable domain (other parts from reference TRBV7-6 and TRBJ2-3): GAGVSQSPRYKVTKRGQDVALRCDPISGHVSLYWYRQALGQGPEFLTYFNYEAQQDKSGLPNDRFSAERPEGSISTLTIQRTEQRDSAMYRCASSLVSGKGTDTQYFGPGTRLTVL.

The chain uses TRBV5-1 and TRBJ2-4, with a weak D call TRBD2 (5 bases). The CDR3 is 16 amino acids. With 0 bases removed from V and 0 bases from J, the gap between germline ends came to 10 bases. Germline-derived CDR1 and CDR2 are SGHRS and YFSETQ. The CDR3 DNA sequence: TGCGCCAGCAGCTTGGATGAGGGAATAGCCAAAAACATTCAGTACTTC. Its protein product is CASSLDEGIAKNIQYF.

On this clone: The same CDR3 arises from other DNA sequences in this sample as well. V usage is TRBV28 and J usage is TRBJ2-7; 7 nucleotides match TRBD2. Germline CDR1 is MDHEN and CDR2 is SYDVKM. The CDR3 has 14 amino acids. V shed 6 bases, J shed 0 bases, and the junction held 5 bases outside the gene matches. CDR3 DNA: TGTGCCAGCAGGGCTAGCGGAAGCTCCTACGAGCAGTACTTC. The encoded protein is CASRASGSSYEQYF. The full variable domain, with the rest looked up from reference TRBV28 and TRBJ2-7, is DVKVTQSSRYLVKRTGEKVFLECVQDMDHENMFWYRQDPGLGLRLIYFSYDVKMKEKGDIPEGYSVSREKKERFSLILESASTNQTSMYLCASRASGSSYEQYFGPGTRLTVT.

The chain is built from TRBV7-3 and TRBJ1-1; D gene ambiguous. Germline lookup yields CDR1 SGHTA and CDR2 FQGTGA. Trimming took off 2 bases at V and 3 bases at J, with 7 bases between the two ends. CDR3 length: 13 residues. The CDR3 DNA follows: TGTGCCAGCAGCTTAGGGGAGGACACTGAAGCTTTCTTT. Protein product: CASSLGEDTEAFF.

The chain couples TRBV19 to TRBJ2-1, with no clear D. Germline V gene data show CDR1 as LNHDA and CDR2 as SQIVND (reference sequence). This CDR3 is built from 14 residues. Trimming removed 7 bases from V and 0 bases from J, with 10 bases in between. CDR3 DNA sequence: TGTGCCAGTACCAGACAAGGCTCCTACAATGAGCAGTTCTTC. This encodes CASTRQGSYNEQFF.

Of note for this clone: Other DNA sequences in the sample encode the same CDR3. CDR3 region: CASSGGQGSQPQHF. CDR3 coding DNA: TGTGCCAGCAGTGGGGGACAGGGCAGTCAGCCCCAGCATTTT. The gene calls are TRBV2 and TRBJ1-5; 9 bases are a match to TRBD1. The V gene end was trimmed by 4 bases and the J gene end by 6 bases; junction bases not matched to a gene: 4. CDR1 and CDR2 from the germline V gene are SNHLY and FYNNEI. The CDR3 has 14 residues.

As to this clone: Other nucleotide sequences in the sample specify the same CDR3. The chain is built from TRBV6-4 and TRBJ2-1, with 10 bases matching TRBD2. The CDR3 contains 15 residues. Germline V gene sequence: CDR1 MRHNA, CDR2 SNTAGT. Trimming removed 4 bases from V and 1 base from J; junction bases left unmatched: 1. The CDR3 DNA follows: TGTGCCAGCAGTGTGACTAGCGGGTCCTACAATGAGCAGTTCTTC. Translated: CASSVTSGSYNEQFF.

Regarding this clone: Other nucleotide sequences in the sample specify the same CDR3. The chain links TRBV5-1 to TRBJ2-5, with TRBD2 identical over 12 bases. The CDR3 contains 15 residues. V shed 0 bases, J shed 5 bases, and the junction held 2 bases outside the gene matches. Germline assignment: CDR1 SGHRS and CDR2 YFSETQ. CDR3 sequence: CASSLGLAGGETQYF. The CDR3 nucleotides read TGCGCCAGCAGCTTGGGGCTAGCGGGAGGGGAGACCCAGTACTTC.

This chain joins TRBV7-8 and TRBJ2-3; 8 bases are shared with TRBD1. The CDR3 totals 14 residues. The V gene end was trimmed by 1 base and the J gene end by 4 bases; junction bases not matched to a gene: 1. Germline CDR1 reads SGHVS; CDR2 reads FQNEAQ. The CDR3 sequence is CASSLGQGPDTQYF. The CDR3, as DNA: TGTGCCAGCAGCTTAGGACAGGGGCCAGATACGCAGTATTTT.

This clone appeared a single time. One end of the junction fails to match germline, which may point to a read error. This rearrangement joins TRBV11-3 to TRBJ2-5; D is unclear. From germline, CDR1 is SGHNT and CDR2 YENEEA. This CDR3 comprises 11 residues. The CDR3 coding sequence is TGTGCCAGCAGCCCTAAAAAATCGGGTCACTTC. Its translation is CASSPKKSGHF.

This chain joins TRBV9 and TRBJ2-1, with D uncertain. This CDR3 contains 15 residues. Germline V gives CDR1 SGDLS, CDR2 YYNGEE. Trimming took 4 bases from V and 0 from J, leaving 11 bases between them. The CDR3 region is CASSSSSSSYNEQFF. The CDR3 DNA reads TGTGCCAGCAGCTCGTCCTCCAGCTCCTACAATGAGCAGTTCTTC.

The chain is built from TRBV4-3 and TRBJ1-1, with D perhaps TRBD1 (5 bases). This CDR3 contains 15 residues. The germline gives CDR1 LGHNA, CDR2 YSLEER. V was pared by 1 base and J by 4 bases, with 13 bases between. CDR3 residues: CASSQVNPGVTEAFF. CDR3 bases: TGCGCCAGCAGCCAAGTTAATCCGGGGGTCACTGAAGCTTTCTTT.

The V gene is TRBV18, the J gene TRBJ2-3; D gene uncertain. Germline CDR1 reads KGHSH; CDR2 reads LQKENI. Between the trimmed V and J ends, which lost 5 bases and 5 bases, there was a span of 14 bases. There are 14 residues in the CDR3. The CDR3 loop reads CASSSKGQVDTQYF. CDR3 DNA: TGTGCCAGCTCATCAAAAGGGCAGGTAGATACGCAGTATTTT.

CDR3 coding DNA: TGTGCCAGCACGTTTACAGGGGCAAGCGGCGAAAAACTGTTTTTT. It encodes CASTFTGASGEKLFF. The V gene is TRBV27, the J gene TRBJ1-4; 7 positions agree with TRBD1. Germline CDR1 and CDR2: MNHEY and SMNVEV (reference sequence). Losses at the gene ends were 7 bases for V and 8 bases for J; bases not matched to a gene: 13. The CDR3 extends over 15 amino acids.

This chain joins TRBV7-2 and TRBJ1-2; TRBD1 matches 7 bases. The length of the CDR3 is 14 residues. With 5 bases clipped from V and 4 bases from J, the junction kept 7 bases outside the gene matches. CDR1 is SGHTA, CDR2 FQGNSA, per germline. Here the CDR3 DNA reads TGTGCCAGCAGCACGGGACAGACCTCCTATGGCTACACCTTC. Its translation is CASSTGQTSYGYTF.

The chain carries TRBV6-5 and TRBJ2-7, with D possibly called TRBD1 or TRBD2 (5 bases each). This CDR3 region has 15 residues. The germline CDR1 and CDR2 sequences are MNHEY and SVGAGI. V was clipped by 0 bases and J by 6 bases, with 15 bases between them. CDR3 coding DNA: TGTGCCAGCAGTTACTCGAGGGGCGGCCCGGGCGAGCAGTACTTC. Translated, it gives CASSYSRGGPGEQYF.

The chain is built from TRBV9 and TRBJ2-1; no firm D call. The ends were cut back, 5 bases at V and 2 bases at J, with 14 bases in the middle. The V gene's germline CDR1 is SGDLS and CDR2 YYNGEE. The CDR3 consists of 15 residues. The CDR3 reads CASSSSSKTYNEQFF. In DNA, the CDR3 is TGTGCCAGCAGTTCGAGCTCCAAAACCTACAATGAGCAGTTCTTC. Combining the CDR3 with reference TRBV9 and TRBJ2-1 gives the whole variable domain DSGVTQTPKHLITATGQRVTLRCSPRSGDLSVYWYQQSLDQGLQFLIQYYNGEERAKGNILERFSAQQFPDLHSELNLSSLELGDSALYFCASSSSSKTYNEQFFGPGTRLTVL.

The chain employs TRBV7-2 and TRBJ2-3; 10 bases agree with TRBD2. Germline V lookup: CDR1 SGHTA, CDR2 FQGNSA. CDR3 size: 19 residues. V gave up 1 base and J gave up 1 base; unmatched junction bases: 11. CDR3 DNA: TGTGCCAGCAGCTTAGTAAGGGCTAGCGGGAGTCCCCGCACAGATACGCAGTATTTT. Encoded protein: CASSLVRASGSPRTDTQYF.

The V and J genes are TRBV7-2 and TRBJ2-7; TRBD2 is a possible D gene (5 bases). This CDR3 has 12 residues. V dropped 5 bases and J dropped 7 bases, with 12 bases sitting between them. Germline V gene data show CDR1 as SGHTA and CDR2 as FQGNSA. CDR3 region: CASSPDRREQYF. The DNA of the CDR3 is TGTGCCAGCAGCCCCGATAGGAGGGAGCAGTACTTC.

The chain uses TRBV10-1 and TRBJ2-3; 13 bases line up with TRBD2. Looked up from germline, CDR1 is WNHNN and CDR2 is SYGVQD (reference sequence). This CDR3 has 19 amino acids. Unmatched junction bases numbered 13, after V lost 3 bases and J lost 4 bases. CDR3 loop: CASSDPTQGLAGIADTQYF. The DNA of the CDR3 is TGCGCCAGCAGTGACCCGACACAGGGACTAGCGGGAATCGCAGATACGCAGTATTTT.

CDR3 protein: CASSVTGGTLEQFF. In DNA, the CDR3 is TGTGCCAGCAGCGTGACAGGGGGGACATTAGAGCAGTTCTTC. The rearrangement links TRBV9 to TRBJ2-1; 9 bases align to TRBD1. Germline-derived CDR1 and CDR2 are SGDLS and YYNGEE. Trimming cost V 2 bases and J 10 bases; bases outside gene matches: 7. The CDR3 is made up of 14 amino acids.